What follows is one TCR beta chain and its context. Its antigen is undetermined. The record originates from a study of cytomegalovirus exposure and HLA in healthy donors. General study points: In an earlier analysis, productive rearrangement rates for most beta V segments clustered near 87% or 30%. There were reportedly fewer N-insertions in an Asian-associated ancestry cluster than the approximately 700-donor mean, in a later analysis. Rarity marked most TCR sequences, yet some public TCRs occurred in many donors.

Every donor was a healthy person donating bone marrow. The CDR3 consists of 15 residues. Looked up from germline, CDR1 is SEHNR and CDR2 is FQNEAQ (reference sequence). V gave up 1 base and J gave up 1 base, with 10 bases separating them. PCR employed 60 Vbeta and 13 Jbeta primers. Here immunoSEQ multiplex PCR was the method, and the copy in TCRdb shows in-frame clones only, minus some. The sample has under 150,000 clones, about 80% seen once. The sequencing input was PBMCs. J is TRBJ2-5 and V is TRBV7-9; no clear D gene. This receptor was obtained from a woman between 40 and 50 years old in good health and CMV-seronegative. The CDR3, as DNA: TGTGCCAGCAGCTTAGGGGCCGTAACCCAAGAGACCCAGTACTTC. Its protein is CASSLGAVTQETQYF.